This T cell receptor (beta chain) comes out of a study of shared clonotypes between healthy human individuals. Study-wide findings and caveats: An expected dependence of interdonor clonotype sharing on sequencing depth was noted.

About this clone: Its antigen remains unidentified.

The CDR3 runs 13 residues. The germline V gene has CDR1 LNHDA and CDR2 SQIVND (reference sequence). The germline V and J ends were trimmed by 3 bases and 5 bases, with 11 bases remaining between them. Cells designated naive CD8 were CD45RO-negative and were positively selected for CCR7, with terminally differentiated effector memory CD45RA+ cells excluded. Method: immunoSEQ multiplex PCR; TCRdb's copy keeps in-frame clones and lacks some. The sample carries some 2 million clones, 85% to 95% recorded once. The J gene is TRBJ2-7, the V gene TRBV19; no firm D call. The sequence was collected from a man between 18 and 35 years old in good health. The sample was naive CD8+ T cells sorted from blood. The DNA for the CDR3 is TGTGCCAGTAGTATGGTCAGTTTTAACGAGCAGTACTTC. It translates to CASSMVSFNEQYF.